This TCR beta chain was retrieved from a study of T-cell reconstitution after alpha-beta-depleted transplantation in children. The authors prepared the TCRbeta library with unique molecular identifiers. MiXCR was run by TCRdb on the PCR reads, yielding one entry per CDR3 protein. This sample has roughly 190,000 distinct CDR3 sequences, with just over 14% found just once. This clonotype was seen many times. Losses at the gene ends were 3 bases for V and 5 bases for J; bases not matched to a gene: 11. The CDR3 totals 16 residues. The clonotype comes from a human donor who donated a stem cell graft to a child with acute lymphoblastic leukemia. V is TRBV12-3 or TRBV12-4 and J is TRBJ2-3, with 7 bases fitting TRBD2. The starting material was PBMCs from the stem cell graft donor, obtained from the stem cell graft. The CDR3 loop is CASSFGGGRMGDTQYF. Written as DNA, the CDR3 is TGTGCCAGCAGTTTTGGGGGAGGGCGAATGGGAGATACGCAGTATTTT.